This T cell receptor (beta chain) was identified during a study of graft-versus-host responses after intestinal transplantation. The germline CDR1 and CDR2 sequences are SGHNT and YYREEE (reference sequence). The CDR3 sequence is 16 residues long. V gave up 2 bases and J gave up 1 base; unmatched junction bases: 3. TCRdb keeps only in-frame clones here, not all; method: immunoSEQ multiplex PCR. The table shows over 45,000 clones, with 90% to 95% occurring only once. Remarks on this clone: Its antigen is currently unknown.

V usage is TRBV5-4 and J usage is TRBJ2-3, with 11 bases identical to TRBD2. The source is a human donor who was the organ donor for an intestinal transplant. The source material was unstimulated CD4+ T cells sorted from spleen or lymph node cells, sampled before transplant. The CDR3 reads CASSLPSGGRTDTQYF. The CDR3 DNA reads as TGTGCCAGCAGCTTACCTAGCGGGGGGCGCACAGATACGCAGTATTTT.